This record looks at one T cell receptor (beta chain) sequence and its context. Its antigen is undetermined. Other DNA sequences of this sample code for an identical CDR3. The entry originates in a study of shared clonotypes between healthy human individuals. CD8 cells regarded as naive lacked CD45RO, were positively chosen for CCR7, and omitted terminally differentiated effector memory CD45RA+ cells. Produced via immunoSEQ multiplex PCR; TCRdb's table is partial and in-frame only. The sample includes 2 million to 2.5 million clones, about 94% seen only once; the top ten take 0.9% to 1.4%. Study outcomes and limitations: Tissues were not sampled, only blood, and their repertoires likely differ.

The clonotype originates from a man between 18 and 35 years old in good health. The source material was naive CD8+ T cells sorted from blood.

In DNA form, the CDR3 reads TGTGCCAGCAGCTTGGGCCCGGGAGGCAATCAGCCCCAGCATTTT. It encodes CASSLGPGGNQPQHF. This chain joins TRBV7-6 and TRBJ1-5; no definite D call. V was pared by 3 bases and J by 2 bases, with 11 bases between. This CDR3 contains 15 residues. Germline CDR1 SGHVS, CDR2 FNYEAQ.